Presented here are 20 T cell receptor beta chains from one specimen sequenced in a study of T cell changes during pregnancy in multiple sclerosis. The assay was immunoSEQ multiplex PCR, and TCRdb's table has in-frame clones only and misses some. The sample lists tens of thousands of clones, 90% to 95% occurring once. The specimen comprised CD4+ T cells from peripheral blood mononuclear cells, sampled in the second trimester of pregnancy. These receptors all come from a female donor with multiple sclerosis, enrolled in a pregnancy study.

The chain couples TRBV28 to TRBJ2-5, with D possibly being TRBD2 (6 bases). CDR1 is MDHEN, CDR2 SYDVKM, per germline. The CDR3 is 13 amino acids. Trimming stripped 2 bases from V and 5 bases from J, with 9 bases between. The CDR3 is CASSLAEGETQYF. DNA of the CDR3: TGTGCCAGCAGTTTAGCGGAGGGGGAGACCCAGTACTTC.

In the case of this clone: The sample holds other DNA sequences that translate to the same CDR3. The rearrangement links TRBV19 to TRBJ2-1; D uncertain. The CDR3 consists of 15 residues. CDR1 is LNHDA and CDR2 is SQIVND in the germline V gene (reference sequence). Trimming cost V 7 bases and J 0 bases, with 13 bases left between them. The DNA for the CDR3 is TGTGCCAGTACCCCGACTGGAAGCTCCTACAATGAGCAGTTCTTC. Translated, it gives CASTPTGSSYNEQFF.

The chain combines TRBV6-5 with TRBJ1-2; D is unclear. V gave up 0 bases and J gave up 4 bases, with 6 bases separating them. This CDR3 is built from 13 residues. Germline assignment: CDR1 MNHEY and CDR2 SVGAGI. The CDR3 here is CASSYSGRYGYTF. Written as DNA, the CDR3 is TGTGCCAGCAGTTACTCTGGGCGCTATGGCTACACCTTC.

The chain joins TRBV29-1 to TRBJ1-2, with 8 bases lining up with TRBD1. V shed 4 bases, J shed 8 bases, and the junction held 12 bases outside the gene matches. Looked up from germline, CDR1 is SQVTM and CDR2 is ANQGSEA. The CDR3 extends over 14 amino acids. CDR3 residues: CSVVDRVLSRGYTF. CDR3 nucleotide sequence: TGCAGCGTTGTGGACAGGGTCCTTTCGAGGGGCTACACCTTC.

This clone was seen only a few times. The rearrangement links TRBV6-6 to TRBJ2-5; possible D gene TRBD1, 6 bases. CDR3 length equals 13 residues. Germline lookup yields CDR1 MNHNY and CDR2 SVGAGI (reference sequence). Between the trimmed V and J ends, which lost 3 bases and 7 bases, there was a span of 12 bases. The CDR3 DNA sequence: TGTGCCAGCAGTTATAGGACAGAAGGGACCCAGTACTTC. Amino acid sequence: CASSYRTEGTQYF.

The rearrangement links TRBV5-4 to TRBJ2-1, with D possibly being TRBD2 (5 bases). This CDR3 spans 8 amino acids. V gave up 7 bases and J gave up 12 bases, with 5 bases separating them. CDR1 and CDR2 from the germline V gene are SGHNT and YYREEE (reference sequence). The CDR3 DNA reads as TGTGCCAGCGAGGGGCAGTTCTTC. It specifies CASEGQFF. Based on the CDR3 plus reference TRBV5-4 and TRBJ2-1, the full variable domain is ETGVTQSPTHLIKTRGQQVTLRCSSQSGHNTVSWYQQALGQGPQFIFQYYREEENGRGNFPPRFSGLQFPNYSSELNVNALELDDSALYLCASEGQFFGPGTRLTVL.

The chain recombines TRBV13 with TRBJ2-3; the D gene is possibly TRBD2 (6 bases). The V and J ends lost 2 bases and 1 base respectively, with 13 bases between them. CDR1 is PRHDT, CDR2 FYEKMQ, per germline (reference sequence). There are 16 residues in the CDR3. The CDR3 coding sequence is TGTGCCAGCAGCTTAACGGGACTGAGCCGCACAGATACGCAGTATTTT. Its protein product is CASSLTGLSRTDTQYF. Combining the CDR3 with reference TRBV13 and TRBJ2-3 gives the whole variable domain AAGVIQSPRHLIKEKRETATLKCYPIPRHDTVYWYQQGPGQDPQFLISFYEKMQSDKGSIPDRFSAQQFSDYHSELNMSSLELGDSALYFCASSLTGLSRTDTQYFGPGTRLTVL.

V usage is TRBV11-2 and J usage is TRBJ2-7; 9 bases map to TRBD1. The CDR3 totals 14 residues. CDR1 and CDR2 (germline): SGHAT, FQNNGV. Germline trimming cut 4 bases from V and 6 bases from J; bases unmatched to any gene: 7. The CDR3 nucleotides read TGTGCCAGCAGCTCGAACAGGGGGCCTGGCGAGCAGTACTTC. It is translated as CASSSNRGPGEQYF.

This clone was seen once. V is TRBV6-5 and J is TRBJ2-1, with D uncertain. The ends were cut back, 4 bases at V and 6 bases at J, with 19 bases in the middle. Germline-derived CDR1 and CDR2 are MNHEY and SVGAGI. The CDR3 contains 16 residues. The CDR3 loop is CASSFSSPSVSNEQFF. The CDR3, as DNA: TGTGCCAGCAGTTTTTCTAGTCCCAGCGTTAGCAATGAGCAGTTCTTC.

The genes are TRBV5-6 and TRBJ2-1; D call uncertain. The CDR3 loop spans 15 amino acids. V was clipped by 4 bases and J by 6 bases, with 17 bases between them. Germline loops: CDR1 SGHDT, CDR2 YYEEEE. The chain's CDR3 is CASSVQQKKLNEQFF. The CDR3 DNA reads as TGTGCCAGCAGCGTACAGCAAAAAAAACTCAATGAGCAGTTCTTC.

Here the CDR3 DNA reads TGCGCCAGCAGCTTGGAAAGGGGCAGGGGGAATTCACCCCTCCACTTT. This encodes CASSLERGRGNSPLHF. The chain is built from TRBV5-1 and TRBJ1-6; 7 bases agree with TRBD1. The CDR3 is made up of 16 amino acids. V was clipped by 0 bases and J by 7 bases; unmatched bases: 7. Per the germline V gene, CDR1 is SGHRS and CDR2 is YFSETQ.

This clone has a handful of counts. This chain uses TRBV7-2 with TRBJ1-5; D possibly corresponds to TRBD1 (5 bases). Trimming took 5 bases from V and 0 from J, leaving 14 bases between them. CDR1 SGHTA and CDR2 FQGNSA come from the germline V gene. This CDR3 region has 16 residues. CDR3 amino acids: CASSVDSAHSNQPQHF. CDR3 sequence (DNA): TGTGCCAGCAGCGTAGACAGTGCCCATAGCAATCAGCCCCAGCATTTT.

Regarding this clone: The same CDR3 arises from other DNA sequences in this sample as well. V usage is TRBV19 and J usage is TRBJ2-1; D is possibly TRBD1 (5 bases). The CDR3 covers 16 residues. Trimming cost V 0 bases and J 1 base, with 10 bases left between them. Germline V gene lookup returns CDR1 LNHDA and CDR2 SQIVND (reference sequence). Here the CDR3 reads CASSIDRSGSYNEQFF. For the CDR3, the DNA is TGTGCCAGTAGTATAGATAGGTCAGGGTCCTACAATGAGCAGTTCTTC.

This chain connects TRBV2 to TRBJ2-1, with 7 bases that match TRBD1. This CDR3 spans 14 amino acids. Trimming took 8 bases from V and 8 from J; bases not matched to a gene: 12. Germline values: CDR1 SNHLY, CDR2 FYNNEI. This CDR3 is CASSHATGQYEQFF. As DNA, the CDR3 is TGTGCCAGCTCCCATGCGACAGGGCAATATGAGCAGTTCTTC.

The chain is built from TRBV5-1 and TRBJ2-3, with 7 nucleotides matching TRBD2. CDR3 length equals 15 residues. From germline, CDR1 is SGHRS and CDR2 YFSETQ. Trimming took 4 bases from V and 3 from J; bases not matched to a gene: 8. The CDR3 nucleotides read TGCGCCAGCAGCCCACCCAGGGAGGGAACAGATACGCAGTATTTT. Translating it yields CASSPPREGTDTQYF.

The rearrangement uses TRBV30 and TRBJ1-6, with D possibly being TRBD1 (6 bases). The CDR3 consists of 13 residues. Trimming took 2 bases from V and 7 from J, leaving 9 bases between them. The germline V gene has CDR1 GTSNPN and CDR2 SVGIG (reference sequence). The CDR3 protein is CAWSTGPNSPLHF. In DNA, the CDR3 is TGTGCCTGGAGTACAGGGCCCAATTCACCCCTCCACTTT.

This chain joins TRBV6-5 and TRBJ2-5; perhaps TRBD1 as D (5 bases). The V end was cut by 6 bases, the J end by 2 bases, with 13 bases between. The CDR3 length is 14 residues. Per germline, CDR1 MNHEY and CDR2 SVGAGI. The CDR3 spells CASSLGVRQETQYF. CDR3 DNA: TGTGCCAGCAGCTTAGGGGTCAGACAAGAGACCCAGTACTTC.

This clone was seen once. The V call is TRBV9, the J call TRBJ2-5; 7 bases are a match to TRBD1. The CDR3 consists of 14 residues. V lost 0 bases to trimming and J lost 3 bases; unmatched junction nucleotides: 2. The germline CDR1 and CDR2 sequences are SGDLS and YYNGEE. This CDR3 reads CASSVAQGKETQYF. The DNA of the CDR3 is TGTGCCAGCAGCGTAGCACAGGGGAAAGAGACCCAGTACTTC.

The V gene is TRBV30, the J gene TRBJ2-7, with TRBD1 matching 9 bases. V shed 2 bases and J 2 bases; nucleotides not matched to a gene: 4. CDR3 length: 14 amino acids. CDR1 and CDR2 (germline): GTSNPN, SVGIG (reference sequence). The CDR3 loop is CAWSSGQGPYEQYF. The CDR3 nucleotides read TGTGCCTGGAGTTCGGGACAGGGACCCTACGAGCAGTACTTC.

In the case of this clone: Relative to the germline gene, one junction end is altered; a read error may explain this. J is TRBJ2-7 and V is TRBV30, with D maybe TRBD1 (6 bases). The CDR3 extends over 15 amino acids. CDR1 GTSNPN and CDR2 SVGIG come from the germline V gene (reference sequence). The CDR3 coding sequence is TGTGCCTGGAGACGGACAGCCTTGGCCTCCCACGAGCAGTACTTC. Protein product: CAWRRTALASHEQYF.